The 12 T cell receptor beta chains listed next were all sequenced from one sample in a study of regulatory T cells in long-lasting Graves disease. The time point: newly diagnosed GD, antithyroid drugs for less than 3 months. PBMC RNA was the source of the TCR library. Both iRepertoire HTBI primers and Arm-PCR of CDR3 regions were used to build the TCR beta libraries. Using its own MiXCR run on the multiplex PCR reads, TCRdb lists one record per CDR3 protein. The data contain some 560,000 distinct CDR3 sequences, 15% to 20% of them singletons. The same specimen was also included in a second study, on T cells in Graves' hyperthyroidism and ophthalmopathy.

The starting material was peripheral blood mononuclear cells (PBMCs), obtained at new diagnosis, from a patient treated with antithyroid drugs. These receptors were collected from a woman aged 40-65 years with Graves disease.

The sample holds many counts of this clonotype. The gene calls are TRBV12-3 or TRBV12-4 and TRBJ2-1; 12 bases align to TRBD2. V lost 1 base, J lost 7 bases, and 2 bases stayed unmatched. The CDR3 spans 15 residues. The CDR3 DNA sequence: TGTGCCAGCAGTTTAGGGACTAGCGGGGCTAATGAGCAGTTCTTC. Amino acid sequence: CASSLGTSGANEQFF.

The sample holds a few counts of this clonotype. J is TRBJ2-4 and V is TRBV6-1; perhaps TRBD2 as D (5 bases). The CDR3 extends over 14 amino acids. Germline V CDR1 and CDR2: MNHNS, SASEGT. Trimming shortened V by 4 bases and J by 2 bases, and 9 bases separated the two germline ends. DNA for the CDR3: TGTGCCAGCAGTGGGACTGGGACCAAAAACATTCAGTACTTC. As protein: CASSGTGTKNIQYF.

This clonotype was recorded at least ten times. V and J are TRBV7-2 and TRBJ1-1; TRBD1 is a possible D gene (5 bases). Deletions cut 1 base from V and 1 base from J, with 13 bases between. The CDR3 runs 16 residues. The germline V gene has CDR1 SGHTA and CDR2 FQGNSA. CDR3: CASSLVARVGNTEAFF. In DNA, the CDR3 is TGTGCCAGCAGCTTAGTCGCCAGGGTGGGGAACACTGAAGCTTTCTTT.

This clonotype was counted at least ten times. J is TRBJ2-1 and V is TRBV30; D tentatively reads TRBD1 or TRBD2 (5 bases each). The germline CDR1 and CDR2 sequences are GTSNPN and SVGIG (reference sequence). V dropped 5 bases and J dropped 7 bases, with 12 bases sitting between them. The CDR3 sequence is 12 residues long. The CDR3 protein is CAWGETENEQFF. In DNA, the CDR3 is TGTGCCTGGGGGGAGACAGAAAATGAGCAGTTCTTC.

This clonotype has a count of ten or more. The chain recombines TRBV11-2 with TRBJ1-4, with a weak D call TRBD1 (6 bases). The CDR3 is made up of 15 amino acids. Per the germline V gene, CDR1 is SGHAT and CDR2 is FQNNGV. With 4 bases removed from V and 4 bases from J, the gap between germline ends came to 13 bases. The CDR3 loop reads CASSSRTALNEKLFF. In nucleotides, the CDR3 is TGTGCCAGCAGCTCAAGGACAGCGCTTAATGAAAAACTGTTTTTT.

The chain couples TRBV7-9 to TRBJ1-2; D not resolved. CDR1 SEHNR and CDR2 FQNEAQ come from the germline V gene (reference sequence). The V end lost 2 bases, the J end lost 7 bases, and 14 bases lay between the germline ends. This CDR3 has 14 amino acids. The CDR3 reads CASSLLLGNVGYTF. CDR3 DNA: TGTGCCAGCAGCTTATTGTTGGGGAACGTTGGCTACACCTTC.

In its sample, this clonotype was seen a few times. The chain recombines TRBV19 with TRBJ2-7; 9 bases align to TRBD1. CDR3 length: 15 amino acids. The V gene end was trimmed by 4 bases and the J gene end by 0 bases; junction bases not matched to a gene: 4. Looked up from germline, CDR1 is LNHDA and CDR2 is SQIVND (reference sequence). CDR3 bases: TGTGCCAGTAGTAGAGAACAGGGGGCCTCCTACGAGCAGTACTTC. It codes for CASSREQGASYEQYF.

This clonotype showed up many times. The J gene is TRBJ1-1, the V gene TRBV5-1, with D unresolved. CDR3 size: 14 residues. V was trimmed by 3 bases and J by 3 bases, leaving 12 bases between them. Germline V gene lookup returns CDR1 SGHRS and CDR2 YFSETQ. The chain's CDR3 is CASSSFGTDTEAFF. CDR3 bases: TGCGCCAGCAGCTCCTTCGGTACCGACACTGAAGCTTTCTTT.

This clonotype was observed at least ten times. DNA of the CDR3: TGTGCCAGCCGAATGACAGGGGTTAACACTGAAGCTTTCTTT. This sequence encodes CASRMTGVNTEAFF. The V gene is TRBV5-6, the J gene TRBJ1-1, with TRBD1 matching over 8 bases. The CDR3 covers 14 residues. Germline values: CDR1 SGHDT, CDR2 YYEEEE. V shed 7 bases and J 2 bases; nucleotides not matched to a gene: 7.

This chain joins TRBV15 and TRBJ1-5; no firm D call. This CDR3 contains 18 residues. V was clipped by 0 bases and J by 0 bases, with 15 bases between them. Germline CDR1 reads LNHNV; CDR2 reads YYDKDF (reference sequence). The CDR3 DNA reads as TGTGCCACCAGCAGAGATTCCCGGGGAGGGTATAGCAATCAGCCCCAGCATTTT. This gives the protein CATSRDSRGGYSNQPQHF.

V usage is TRBV3-1 and J usage is TRBJ2-2; D is unresolved. The CDR3 runs to 15 residues. CDR1 and CDR2 from the germline V gene are LGHDT and YNNKEL (reference sequence). The germline V and J ends were trimmed by 1 base and 2 bases, with 8 bases remaining between them. The CDR3: CASSQGGINTGELFF. The CDR3 DNA sequence: TGTGCCAGCAGCCAAGGGGGTATAAACACCGGGGAGCTGTTTTTT.

This clonotype has a count of ten or more. The chain combines TRBV6-2 or TRBV6-3 with TRBJ2-1; D is uncertain. The V end lost 2 bases, the J end lost 0 bases, and 8 bases lay between the germline ends. Germline CDR1 reads MNHEY; CDR2 reads SVGEGT. CDR3 size: 15 residues. CDR3 bases: TGTGCCAGCAGTTACCACCAAAGCTCCTACAATGAGCAGTTCTTC. Translating gives CASSYHQSSYNEQFF.